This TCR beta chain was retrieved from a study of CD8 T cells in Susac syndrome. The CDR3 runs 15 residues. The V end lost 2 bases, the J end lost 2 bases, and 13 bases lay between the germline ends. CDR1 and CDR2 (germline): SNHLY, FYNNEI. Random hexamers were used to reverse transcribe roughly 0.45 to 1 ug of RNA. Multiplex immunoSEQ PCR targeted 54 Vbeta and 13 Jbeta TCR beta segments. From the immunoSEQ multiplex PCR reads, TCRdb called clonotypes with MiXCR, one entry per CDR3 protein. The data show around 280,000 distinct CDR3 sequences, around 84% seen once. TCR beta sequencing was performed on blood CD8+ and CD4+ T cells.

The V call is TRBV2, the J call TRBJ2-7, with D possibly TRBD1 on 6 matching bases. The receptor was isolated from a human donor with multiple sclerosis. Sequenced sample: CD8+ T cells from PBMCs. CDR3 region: CASSEWTEGTYEQYF. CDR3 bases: TGTGCCAGCAGTGAATGGACAGAAGGGACCTACGAGCAGTACTTC. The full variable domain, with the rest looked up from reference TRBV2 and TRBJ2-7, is EPEVTQTPSHQVTQMGQEVILRCVPISNHLYFYWYRQILGQKVEFLVSFYNNEISEKSEIFDDQFSVERPDGSNFTLKIRSTKLEDSAMYFCASSEWTEGTYEQYFGPGTRLTVT.